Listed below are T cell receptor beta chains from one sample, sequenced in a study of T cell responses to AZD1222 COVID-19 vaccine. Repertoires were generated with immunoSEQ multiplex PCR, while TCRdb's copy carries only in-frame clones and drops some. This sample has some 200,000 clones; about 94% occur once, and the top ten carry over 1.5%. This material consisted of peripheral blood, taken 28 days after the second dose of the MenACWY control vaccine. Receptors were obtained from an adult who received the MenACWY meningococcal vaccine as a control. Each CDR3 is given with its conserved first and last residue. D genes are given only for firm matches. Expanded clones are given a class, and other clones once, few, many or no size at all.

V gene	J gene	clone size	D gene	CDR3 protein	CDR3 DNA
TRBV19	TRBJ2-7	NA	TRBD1	CASSDRVRSSYEQYF	TGTGCCAGTAGTGACAGGGTGCGGAGCTCCTACGAGCAGTACTTC
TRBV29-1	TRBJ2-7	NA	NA	CSVRKAGSHEQYF	TGCAGCGTTCGGAAAGCAGGGTCCCACGAGCAGTACTTC
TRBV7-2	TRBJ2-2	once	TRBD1	CASSLGQGNTGELFF	TGTGCCAGCAGCTTAGGACAGGGGAACACCGGGGAGCTGTTTTTT
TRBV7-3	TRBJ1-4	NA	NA	CASSLTGGPGEKLFF	TGTGCCAGCAGCTTAACCGGGGGGCCTGGAGAAAAACTGTTTTTT
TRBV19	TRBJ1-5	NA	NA	CASSTGISQPQHF	TGTGCCAGTAGTACAGGAATCTCTCAGCCCCAGCATTTT
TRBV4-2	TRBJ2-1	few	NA	CASSQEAKNEQFF	TGTGCCAGCAGCCAAGAAGCCAAAAATGAGCAGTTCTTC
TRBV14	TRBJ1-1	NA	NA	CASSLQENTEAFF	TGTGCCAGCAGCCTACAGGAAAACACTGAAGCTTTCTTT
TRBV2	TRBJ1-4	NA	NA	CASSEGTTNEKLFF	TGTGCCAGCAGTGAAGGTACAACTAATGAAAAACTGTTTTTT
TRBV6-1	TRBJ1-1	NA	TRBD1	CASRAQGPEAFF	TGTGCCAGCAGGGCACAGGGGCCTGAAGCTTTCTTT
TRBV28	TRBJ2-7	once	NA	CASSHPAYEQYF	TGTGCCAGCAGCCACCCCGCCTACGAGCAGTACTTC